What follows is one T cell receptor beta chain and its context. Its antigen is still unknown. V was pared by 5 bases and J by 2 bases, with 5 bases between. Looked up from germline, CDR1 is GTSNPN and CDR2 is SVGIG (reference sequence). The CDR3 length is 11 residues. Method: immunoSEQ multiplex PCR; TCRdb's copy keeps in-frame clones and lacks some. Altogether around 100,000 clones are present, more than 65% being singletons, with the ten largest covering about 9.7%. This record comes from a study of T cell responses to AZD1222 COVID-19 vaccine. Study-wide results and limits: Vaccine-associated CD4 TCRs ranged over spike, dominating at 160-218 and 743-854.

Sequencing was performed on peripheral blood, taken on day 0 of AZD1222 vaccination. The J gene is TRBJ2-3, the V gene TRBV30; D uncertain. This clonotype originated in an adult in good health. The CDR3 region has the DNA TGTGCCTGGGGTTACACAGATACGCAGTATTTT. This encodes CAWGYTDTQYF.